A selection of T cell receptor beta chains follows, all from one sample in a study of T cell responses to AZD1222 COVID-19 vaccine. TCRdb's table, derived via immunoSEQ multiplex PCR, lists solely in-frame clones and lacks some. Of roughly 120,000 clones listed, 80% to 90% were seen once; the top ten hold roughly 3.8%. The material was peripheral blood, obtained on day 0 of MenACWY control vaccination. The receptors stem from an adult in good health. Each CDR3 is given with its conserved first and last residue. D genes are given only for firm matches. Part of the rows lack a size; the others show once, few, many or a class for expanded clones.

CDR3 DNA: TGCGCCAGCAGACTGGATTATGACAGGGGGCTGGTTGGCTACACCTTC; CDR3 protein: CASRLDYDRGLVGYTF; D gene: TRBD1; V gene: TRBV5-1; J gene: TRBJ1-2; clone size: -
CDR3 DNA: TGTGCCAGCAAAGGCCCTTACCGGGGGGCTTACGAGCAGTACTTC; CDR3 protein: CASKGPYRGAYEQYF; D gene: -; V gene: TRBV4-2; J gene: TRBJ2-7; clone size: few
CDR3 DNA: TGTGCCAGCAGGAGTAGCGGGGGGTACCAAGAGACCCAGTACTTC; CDR3 protein: CASRSSGGYQETQYF; D gene: TRBD2; V gene: TRBV6-5; J gene: TRBJ2-5; clone size: once
CDR3 DNA: TGTGCCAGCAGCCCGCGGGAAGGTGGCTACACCTTC; CDR3 protein: CASSPREGGYTF; D gene: -; V gene: TRBV3-1/TRBV3-2; J gene: TRBJ1-2; clone size: -
CDR3 DNA: TGTGCAAGTCGCTTAATTAGACTAGCGGGGGGCCCTAGCACAGATACGCAGTATTTT; CDR3 protein: CASRLIRLAGGPSTDTQYF; D gene: -; V gene: TRBV12-2; J gene: TRBJ2-3; clone size: once
CDR3 DNA: TGTGCCTGGGGACAGGGCCCGAACACTGAAGCTTTCTTT; CDR3 protein: CAWGQGPNTEAFF; D gene: TRBD1; V gene: TRBV28; J gene: TRBJ1-1; clone size: -
CDR3 DNA: TGTGCCAGCAGTTTAGAGCCAGGGGGCATGAACACTGAAGCTTTCTTT; CDR3 protein: CASSLEPGGMNTEAFF; D gene: TRBD1; V gene: TRBV28; J gene: TRBJ1-1; clone size: -
CDR3 DNA: TGTGCCAGCACAACGAGGGGGGTAGGCAATGAGCAGTTCTTC; CDR3 protein: CASTTRGVGNEQFF; D gene: -; V gene: TRBV7-3; J gene: TRBJ2-1; clone size: -
CDR3 DNA: TGTGCCAGCAGTTTAGCGTTCGAACCCAAGACCTTC; CDR3 protein: CASSLAFEPKTF; D gene: -; V gene: TRBV12-3/TRBV12-4; J gene: TRBJ1-2; clone size: -
CDR3 DNA: TGCGCCAGCAGCTTCGCGGGGGGATCGAACACTGAAGCTTTCTTT; CDR3 protein: CASSFAGGSNTEAFF; D gene: -; V gene: TRBV5-1; J gene: TRBJ1-1; clone size: -
CDR3 DNA: TGTGCCAGCAGTTCGTACGGACAGGGAGGCAATCAGCCCCAGCATTTT; CDR3 protein: CASSSYGQGGNQPQHF; D gene: TRBD1; V gene: TRBV6-5; J gene: TRBJ1-5; clone size: once
CDR3 DNA: TGCGCCAGCAGCCAAGATCGTTCAGGGGCCTACGAGCAGTACTTC; CDR3 protein: CASSQDRSGAYEQYF; D gene: -; V gene: TRBV4-3; J gene: TRBJ2-7; clone size: -
CDR3 DNA: TGTGCCAGCAGGGTTACCAATCAGCCCCAGCATTTT; CDR3 protein: CASRVTNQPQHF; D gene: -; V gene: TRBV28; J gene: TRBJ1-5; clone size: -
CDR3 DNA: TGTGCCAGCAGCCGGGACAGGAGACGCACAGATACGCAGTATTTT; CDR3 protein: CASSRDRRRTDTQYF; D gene: TRBD1; V gene: TRBV11-2; J gene: TRBJ2-3; clone size: few
CDR3 DNA: TGTGCCAGCTCACCACTTTGGGGGACAGGGGAGGCCTACGAGCAGTACTTC; CDR3 protein: CASSPLWGTGEAYEQYF; D gene: TRBD1; V gene: TRBV18; J gene: TRBJ2-7; clone size: -
CDR3 DNA: TGTGCCAGCAGCCAACCTGGGACTAGCGCGTACAATGAGCAGTTCTTC; CDR3 protein: CASSQPGTSAYNEQFF; D gene: TRBD2; V gene: TRBV3-1/TRBV3-2; J gene: TRBJ2-1; clone size: -
CDR3 DNA: TGTGCCAGTAAGGGTAGGATCATAGGCTACACCTTC; CDR3 protein: CASKGRIIGYTF; D gene: -; V gene: TRBV28; J gene: TRBJ1-2; clone size: -
CDR3 DNA: TGTGCCAGCAGCTTAGCTGGGACTGCGCAAAATAATTCACCCCTCCACTTT; CDR3 protein: CASSLAGTAQNNSPLHF; D gene: -; V gene: TRBV7-2; J gene: TRBJ1-6; clone size: few
CDR3 DNA: TGTGCCACCAGTGATTTGGGACCTAGCCAAGAGACCCAGTACTTC; CDR3 protein: CATSDLGPSQETQYF; D gene: -; V gene: TRBV24-1; J gene: TRBJ2-5; clone size: -